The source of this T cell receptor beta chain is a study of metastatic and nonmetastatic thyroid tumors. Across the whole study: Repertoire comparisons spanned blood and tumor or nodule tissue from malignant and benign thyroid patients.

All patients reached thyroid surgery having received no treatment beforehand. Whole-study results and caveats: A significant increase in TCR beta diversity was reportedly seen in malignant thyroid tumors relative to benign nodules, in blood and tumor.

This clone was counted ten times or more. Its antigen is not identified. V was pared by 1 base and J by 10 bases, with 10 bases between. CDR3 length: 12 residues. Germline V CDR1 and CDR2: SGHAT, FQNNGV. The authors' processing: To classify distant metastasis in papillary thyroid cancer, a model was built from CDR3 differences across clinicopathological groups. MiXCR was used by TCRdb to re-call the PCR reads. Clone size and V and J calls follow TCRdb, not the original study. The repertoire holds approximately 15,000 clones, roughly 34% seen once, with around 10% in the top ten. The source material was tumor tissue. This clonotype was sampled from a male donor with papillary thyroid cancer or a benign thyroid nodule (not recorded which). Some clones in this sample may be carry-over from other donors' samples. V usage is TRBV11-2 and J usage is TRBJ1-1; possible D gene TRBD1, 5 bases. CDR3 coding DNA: TGTGCCAGCAGCTTAGTTGGGGGTCGAGCTTTCTTT. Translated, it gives CASSLVGGRAFF. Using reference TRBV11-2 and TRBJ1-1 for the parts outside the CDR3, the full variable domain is EAGVAQSPRYKIIEKRQSVAFWCNPISGHATLYWYQQILGQGPKLLIQFQNNGVVDDSQLPKDRFSAERLKGVDSTLKIQPAKLEDSAVYLCASSLVGGRAFFGQGTRLTVV.